The source of this TCR beta chain is a study of blood T cell repertoires in COVID-19. Study overall: COVID-19 samples collected from the United States, Italy and Spain covered acute and convalescent phases.

TCRdb's copy holds only in-frame clones and misses some; the assay was immunoSEQ multiplex PCR. The sample carries hundreds of thousands of clones, about nine tenths recorded once. The CDR3 contains 19 residues. Trimming left V 1 base short and J 0 bases short, with 16 bases between. CDR1 SGHNT and CDR2 YENEEA come from the germline V gene. The TCR originated in a man in his fifties or sixties who had recovered from COVID-19. The sequencing sample was made of peripheral blood. The rearrangement uses TRBV11-3 and TRBJ2-6; D remains unclear. CDR3 protein: CASSLVADPSTSGANVLTF. The CDR3 DNA reads as TGTGCCAGCAGCTTAGTAGCCGACCCCAGCACCTCTGGGGCCAACGTCCTGACTTTC.